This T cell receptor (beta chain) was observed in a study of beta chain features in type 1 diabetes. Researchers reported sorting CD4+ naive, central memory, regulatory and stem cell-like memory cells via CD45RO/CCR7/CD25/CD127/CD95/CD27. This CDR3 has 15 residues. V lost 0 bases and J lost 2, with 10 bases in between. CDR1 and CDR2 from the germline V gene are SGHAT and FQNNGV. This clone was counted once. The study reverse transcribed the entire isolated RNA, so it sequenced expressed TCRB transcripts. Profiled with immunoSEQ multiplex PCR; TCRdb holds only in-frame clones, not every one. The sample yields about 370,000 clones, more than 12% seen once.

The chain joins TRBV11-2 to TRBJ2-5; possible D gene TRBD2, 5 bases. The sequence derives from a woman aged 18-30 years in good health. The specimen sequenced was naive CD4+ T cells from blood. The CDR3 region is CASSLERRVQETQYF. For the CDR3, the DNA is TGTGCCAGCAGCTTAGAGCGGCGGGTTCAAGAGACCCAGTACTTC.